Here is one T cell receptor beta chain with its context. Per the germline V gene, CDR1 is MNHEY and CDR2 is SVGAGI. This CDR3 comprises 14 residues. Trimming removed 0 bases from V and 12 bases from J; junction bases left unmatched: 10. This sample stems from a study of shared clonotypes between healthy human individuals. Across the whole study: Three plates were used per donor for CD4 naive, three for CD4 memory, two for CD8 naive and one for CD8 memory.

Terminally differentiated effector memory CD45RA+ cells were excluded from the naive CD8 cells, which were CD45RO-negative and positively selected for CCR7. The assay was immunoSEQ multiplex PCR, and TCRdb's table has in-frame clones only and misses some. Of about 800,000 clones in the sample, roughly 96% were seen once. The rearrangement uses TRBV6-5 and TRBJ1-1; 7 bases match TRBD1. The sequencing sample was made of naive CD8+ T cells sorted from blood. The sequence was collected from a man aged 30-40 years in good health. DNA of the CDR3: TGTGCCAGCAGTTACTCACAAACAGGGGTTTTAACTTTCTTT. It yields the protein CASSYSQTGVLTFF.